The entry below describes one T cell receptor (beta chain). Its cognate antigen is unknown. Per the germline V gene, CDR1 is SGHTA and CDR2 is FQGNSA. This CDR3 has 13 residues. Trimming removed 5 bases from V and 2 bases from J, with 7 bases in between. These data originate in a study of cytomegalovirus exposure and HLA in healthy donors. Use of 60 Vbeta and 13 Jbeta primers characterized the PCR. Profiling relied on immunoSEQ multiplex PCR, and the TCRdb table lists in-frame clones only, not all of them. The sample consists of 45,000 to 55,000 clones, roughly 60% of them appearing once. Study results and caveats: Researchers reported in a later analysis that a missense DCLRE1C variant was tied to TCR beta V- and J-gene trimming. Most TCR sequences proved rare, with some public TCRs found in many donors.

V is TRBV7-2 and J is TRBJ2-1; D remains unclear. The sequencing sample was made of PBMCs. This clonotype was sampled from a human donor in good health. CDR3 amino acids: CASSPVPYNEQFF. CDR3 coding DNA: TGTGCCAGCAGCCCCGTCCCCTACAATGAGCAGTTCTTC.